This TCR beta chain appears in the sequencing data of a study of blood T cells in healthy people across ages. Primed by a sample-barcoded 5' primer and a J-beta primer mix, a second PCR proceeded for about 7 to 11 cycles. Each cDNA molecule was tagged by a template-switch adaptor with 12 random nucleotides. Each CDR3 protein is one row after TCRdb ran MiXCR on the 5' RACE reads. The top ten clones hold more than 8.5% of a sample with more than 750,000 distinct CDR3 sequences, about 27% of them seen once. This clonotype was found once. V was clipped by 5 bases and J by 12 bases; unmatched bases: 14. The CDR3 is 15 amino acids. Germline V gene sequence: CDR1 MNHEY, CDR2 SVGAGI. The sample was also linked to a second study, of T cells of mothers and their children. That publication notes: With unrelated pairs as the comparison, related mother-child pairs had a slightly higher overlap that was not significant. Researchers found no T cell clones that were persistent and microchimeric.

This clonotype was sampled from a middle-aged woman in good health. The chain carries TRBV6-5 and TRBJ2-1, with 9 bases lining up with TRBD1. The sequenced material came from blood. This chain's CDR3 is CASSTPGQGFAWQFF. Here the CDR3 DNA reads TGTGCCAGCAGTACGCCGGGACAGGGCTTCGCGTGGCAGTTCTTC.